One sample yielded the 17 T cell receptor beta chains listed below, sequenced in a study of T cells after yellow fever vaccination. In TCRdb, the 5' RACE reads were re-called with MiXCR into one record per CDR3 protein. The repertoire has just under 600,000 distinct CDR3 sequences, less than 15% of them found once; the top ten carry 11% to 15%. Source: PBMCs, taken on the day of the yellow fever booster vaccination. These receptors were obtained from a man aged 25-45 years who received the YFV17D yellow fever vaccine.

The chain recombines TRBV6-1 with TRBJ2-7, with 8 bases aligning to TRBD2. Unmatched junction bases numbered 21, after V lost 5 bases and J lost 6 bases. CDR1 and CDR2 from the germline V gene are MNHNS and SASEGT. This CDR3 is 18 amino acids long. The chain's CDR3 is CASSYAFPAGGNVGEQYF. CDR3 nucleotides: TGTGCCAGCAGTTACGCGTTCCCTGCGGGAGGAAATGTCGGCGAGCAGTACTTC.

This clonotype was detected only a few times. The genes are TRBV10-3 and TRBJ2-5; D gene uncertain. This CDR3 has 14 amino acids. In germline, CDR1 is ENHRY, CDR2 SYGVKD. Between the trimmed V and J ends, which lost 5 bases and 0 bases, there was a span of 10 bases. This chain's CDR3 is CAISPYRDQETQYF. The DNA of the CDR3 is TGTGCCATCAGTCCCTATAGGGACCAAGAGACCCAGTACTTC.

The J gene is TRBJ2-7, the V gene TRBV7-9; D remains ambiguous. CDR1 SEHNR and CDR2 FQNEAQ come from the germline V gene (reference sequence). This CDR3 contains 12 residues. Trimming removed 5 bases from V and 11 bases from J, with 16 bases in between. The CDR3 coding sequence is TGTGCCAGCAGCCGTCCAGGCTCAGTTGAGTACTTC. Residues: CASSRPGSVEYF.

This sequence joins TRBV5-5 and TRBJ1-1, with 7 bases lining up with TRBD1. The CDR3 contains 14 residues. The germline CDR1 and CDR2 sequences are SGHKS and YYEKEE (reference sequence). The ends lost 0 bases at V and 10 bases at J; junction bases unmatched: 9. CDR3 protein: CASSLDPPGGAAFF. DNA of the CDR3: TGTGCCAGCAGCTTGGATCCTCCAGGGGGTGCAGCTTTCTTT.

This clonotype was observed a few times. This chain joins TRBV6-1 and TRBJ2-2; perhaps TRBD1 as D (6 bases). The CDR3 contains 14 residues. Deletions cut 7 bases from V and 4 bases from J, with 13 bases between. Germline CDR1 reads MNHNS; CDR2 reads SASEGT. This CDR3 is CASNGQPTTGELFF. CDR3 coding DNA: TGTGCCAGCAATGGACAGCCTACCACCGGGGAGCTGTTTTTT.

This clonotype was seen a few times. This CDR3 is CASAAPRAPYEQYF. The DNA of the CDR3 is TGTGCCTCCGCCGCCCCGAGGGCTCCTTACGAGCAGTACTTC. V gene TRBV10-3 combines with J gene TRBJ2-7; D is possibly TRBD2 (5 bases). The CDR3 consists of 14 residues. V was pared by 11 bases and J by 4 bases, with 21 bases between. Germline CDR1 reads ENHRY; CDR2 reads SYGVKD.

This clonotype was found a few times. The genes are TRBV7-6 and TRBJ2-1, with unresolved D. Looked up from germline, CDR1 is SGHVS and CDR2 is FNYEAQ. The CDR3 is made up of 14 amino acids. Deletions cut 1 base from V and 2 bases from J, with 6 bases between. This chain's CDR3 is CASSLGATYNEQFF. DNA for the CDR3: TGTGCCAGCAGCTTAGGGGCCACCTACAATGAGCAGTTCTTC.

This clonotype was seen more than once but under ten times. The chain has TRBV5-1 and TRBJ2-7, with 9 bases identical to TRBD1. The CDR3 is 15 residues long. V lost 4 bases and J lost 3; bases outside the gene matches: 8. Germline-derived CDR1 and CDR2 are SGHRS and YFSETQ. The chain's CDR3 is CASSVGTGYFYEQYF. DNA of the CDR3: TGCGCCAGCAGCGTAGGGACAGGGTATTTCTACGAGCAGTACTTC.

This chain links TRBV20-1 with TRBJ2-1; D not resolved. V was trimmed by 1 base and J by 7 bases, leaving 2 bases between them. The germline V gene encodes CDR1 DFQATT and CDR2 SNEGSKA (reference sequence). This CDR3 has 10 residues. CDR3 nucleotide sequence: TGCAGTGCTAGAGCAAATGAGCAGTTCTTC. It specifies CSARANEQFF.

This clonotype was detected only a few times. The rearrangement joins TRBV7-9 to TRBJ1-2, with 8 bases matching TRBD1. Germline V gene sequence: CDR1 SEHNR, CDR2 FQNEAQ (reference sequence). The CDR3 spans 17 residues. The V segment lost 2 bases and the J segment 0 bases; nucleotides outside the gene matches: 8. CDR3 DNA sequence: TGTGCCAGCAGCTTACCCAGGGGGCTTGGTACTAACTATGGCTACACCTTC. It is translated as CASSLPRGLGTNYGYTF.

This chain uses TRBV12-3 or TRBV12-4 with TRBJ2-7, with TRBD2 as a possible D gene (5 bases). This CDR3 is 15 amino acids long. V was clipped by 3 bases and J by 6 bases, with 18 bases between them. The CDR3 DNA is TGTGCCAGCAGTTTGGAAAGCGGTAGTGAAGGCGAGCAGTACTTC. It codes for CASSLESGSEGEQYF.

V and J are TRBV12-3 or TRBV12-4 and TRBJ2-5; D might be TRBD2 (5 bases). The CDR3 length is 16 residues. The V end lost 6 bases, the J end lost 4 bases, and 21 bases lay between the germline ends. CDR3 residues: CASSPPGRVLRETQYF. For the CDR3, the DNA is TGTGCCAGCAGCCCACCGGGAAGGGTCCTCAGAGAGACCCAGTACTTC.

The chain combines TRBV6-2 or TRBV6-3 with TRBJ2-7; 11 bases match TRBD1. CDR1 and CDR2 (germline): MNHEY, SVGEGT. J lost 6 bases, V lost 6 bases, and 10 bases had no gene match. The CDR3 runs to 15 residues. CDR3: CASRERGQGAIEQYF. In DNA form, the CDR3 reads TGTGCCAGCAGGGAACGTGGACAGGGGGCGATCGAGCAGTACTTC.

The chain employs TRBV12-3 or TRBV12-4 and TRBJ2-5; tentatively, D is TRBD2 (6 bases). Trimming left V 3 bases short and J 9 bases short, with 20 bases between. CDR3 length: 15 amino acids. The CDR3 reads CASSLEGARGRAQYF. The DNA for the CDR3 is TGTGCCAGCAGTTTGGAGGGTGCACGGGGTAGGGCCCAGTACTTC.

The table lists this clonotype with many counts. The chain couples TRBV11-2 to TRBJ2-3; no clear D gene. The CDR3 totals 15 residues. The V end lost 6 bases, the J end lost 1 base, and 14 bases lay between the germline ends. The germline CDR1 and CDR2 sequences are SGHAT and FQNNGV. CDR3 sequence: CASRYSSGRTDTQYF. CDR3 bases: TGTGCCAGCAGATATTCTAGTGGCCGCACAGATACGCAGTATTTT.

This clonotype has just a few counts. V usage is TRBV7-6 and J usage is TRBJ2-5; no firm D call. Germline CDR1 SGHVS, CDR2 FNYEAQ. Trimming pared 0 bases from V and 7 bases from J, leaving 18 bases between. This CDR3 has 16 amino acids. The CDR3 is CASSLAERPTRGTQYF. CDR3 nucleotide sequence: TGTGCCAGCAGCTTAGCGGAACGGCCCACCAGAGGGACCCAGTACTTC. Complete variable domain (other parts from reference TRBV7-6 and TRBJ2-5): GAGVSQSPRYKVTKRGQDVALRCDPISGHVSLYWYRQALGQGPEFLTYFNYEAQQDKSGLPNDRFSAERPEGSISTLTIQRTEQRDSAMYRCASSLAERPTRGTQYFGPGTRLLVL.

J is TRBJ2-5 and V is TRBV5-1, with D unresolved. Per germline, CDR1 SGHRS and CDR2 YFSETQ. V lost 4 bases and J 1 base, leaving 8 bases between the germline ends. The length of the CDR3 is 13 residues. CDR3 in amino acids: CASSDPFQETQYF. The DNA of the CDR3 is TGCGCCAGCAGCGATCCCTTCCAAGAGACCCAGTACTTC.